The 4 T cell receptor beta chains below come from one sample, sequenced in a study of synovial regulatory T cells in juvenile arthritis. Synovial fluid was collected with matched peripheral blood from each patient with active arthritis. Repertoires were generated with immunoSEQ multiplex PCR, while TCRdb's copy carries only in-frame clones and drops some. The sample table sets out a few thousand clones. Sample: Treg cells from the synovium. All receptors derive from a donor younger than 30 with juvenile idiopathic arthritis.

Its frequency marks this clone as medium-sized (0.01 to 0.1%). The chain joins TRBV7-2 to TRBJ1-3. Germline loops: CDR1 SGHTA, CDR2 FQGNSA. The CDR3 sequence is 18 residues long. No DNA is recorded. The CDR3 here is CASSLVIREGYSGNTIYF. The full variable domain, rest sourced from reference TRBV7-2 and TRBJ1-3, is GAGVSQSPSNKVTEKGKDVELRCDPISGHTALYWYRQSLGQGLEFLIYFQGNSAPDKSGLPSDRFSAERTGGSVSTLTIQRTQQEDSAVYLCASSLVIREGYSGNTIYFGEGSWLTVV.

By frequency, this clone registers large. This chain uses TRBV28 with TRBJ1-5. The V gene's germline CDR1 is MDHEN and CDR2 SYDVKM. This CDR3 comprises 15 residues. The protein alone is recorded here. CDR3 amino acids: CASSLFSEANQPQHF.

The rearrangement joins TRBV4-1 to TRBJ2-2. Germline V gives CDR1 MGHRA, CDR2 YSYEKL. This CDR3 has 16 amino acids. The DNA is unrecorded. This CDR3 is CASSQGSGPTAGELFF.

The genes are TRBV9 and TRBJ2-3. Germline CDR1 reads SGDLS; CDR2 reads YYNGEE. The CDR3 contains 16 residues. The DNA sequence is not available. CDR3 residues: CASSEAPSEPTDTQYF.